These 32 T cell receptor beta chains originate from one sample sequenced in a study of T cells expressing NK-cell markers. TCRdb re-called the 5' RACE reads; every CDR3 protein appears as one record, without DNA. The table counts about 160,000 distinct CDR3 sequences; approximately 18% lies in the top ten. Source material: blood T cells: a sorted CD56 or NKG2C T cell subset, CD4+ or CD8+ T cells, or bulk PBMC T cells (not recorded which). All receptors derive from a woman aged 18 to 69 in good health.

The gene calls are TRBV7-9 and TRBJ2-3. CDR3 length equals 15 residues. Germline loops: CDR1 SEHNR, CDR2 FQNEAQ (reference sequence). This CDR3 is CASSLGHPRTDTQYF. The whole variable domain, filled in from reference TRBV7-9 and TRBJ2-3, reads DTGVSQNPRHKITKRGQNVTFRCDPISEHNRLYWYRQTLGQGPEFLTYFQNEAQLEKSRLLSDRFSAERPKGSFSTLEIQRTEQGDSAMYLCASSLGHPRTDTQYFGPGTRLTVL.

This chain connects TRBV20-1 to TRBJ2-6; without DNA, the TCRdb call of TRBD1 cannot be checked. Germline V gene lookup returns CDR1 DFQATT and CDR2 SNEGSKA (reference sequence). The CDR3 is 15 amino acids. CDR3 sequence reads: CSARAGGSGANVLTF.

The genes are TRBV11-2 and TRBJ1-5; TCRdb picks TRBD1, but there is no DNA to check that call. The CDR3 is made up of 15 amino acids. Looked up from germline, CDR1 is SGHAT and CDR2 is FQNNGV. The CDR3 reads CASSLRPSGNQPQHF.

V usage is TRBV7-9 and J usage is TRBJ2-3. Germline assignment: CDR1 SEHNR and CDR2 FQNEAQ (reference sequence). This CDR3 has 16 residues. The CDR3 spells CASSLFSRRSTDTQYF.

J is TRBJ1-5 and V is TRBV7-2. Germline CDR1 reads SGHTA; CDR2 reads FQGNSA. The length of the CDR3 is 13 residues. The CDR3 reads CASSQTSNQPQHF.

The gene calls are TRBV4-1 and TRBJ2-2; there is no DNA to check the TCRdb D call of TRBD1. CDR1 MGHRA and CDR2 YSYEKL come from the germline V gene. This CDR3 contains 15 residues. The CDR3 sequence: CASSQEGALTGELFF.

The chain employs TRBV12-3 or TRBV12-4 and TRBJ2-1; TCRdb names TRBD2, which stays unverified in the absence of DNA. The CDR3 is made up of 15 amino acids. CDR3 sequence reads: CASTLAGGFNNEQFF.

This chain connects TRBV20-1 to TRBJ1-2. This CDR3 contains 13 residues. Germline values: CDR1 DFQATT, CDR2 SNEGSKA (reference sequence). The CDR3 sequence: CSASSSGSLGYTF.

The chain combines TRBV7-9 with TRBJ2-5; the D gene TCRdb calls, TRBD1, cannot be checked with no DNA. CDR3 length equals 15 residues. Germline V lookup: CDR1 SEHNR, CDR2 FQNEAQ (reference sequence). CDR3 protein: CASSLGDRERETQYF. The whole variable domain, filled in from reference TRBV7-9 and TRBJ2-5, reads DTGVSQNPRHKITKRGQNVTFRCDPISEHNRLYWYRQTLGQGPEFLTYFQNEAQLEKSRLLSDRFSAERPKGSFSTLEIQRTEQGDSAMYLCASSLGDRERETQYFGPGTRLLVL.

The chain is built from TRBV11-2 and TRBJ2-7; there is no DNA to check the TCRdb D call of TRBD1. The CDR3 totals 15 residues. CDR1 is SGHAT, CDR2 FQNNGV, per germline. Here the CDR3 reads CASSLSGGPGREQYF.

The CDR3 loop reads CASSTGAGGEQFF. This chain links TRBV12-3 or TRBV12-4 with TRBJ2-1; checking the TCRdb D call of TRBD2 is not possible without DNA. The CDR3 is 13 amino acids.

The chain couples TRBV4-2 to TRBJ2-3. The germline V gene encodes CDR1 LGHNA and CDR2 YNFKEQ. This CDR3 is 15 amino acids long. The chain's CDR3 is CASSQDGGVTDTQYF.

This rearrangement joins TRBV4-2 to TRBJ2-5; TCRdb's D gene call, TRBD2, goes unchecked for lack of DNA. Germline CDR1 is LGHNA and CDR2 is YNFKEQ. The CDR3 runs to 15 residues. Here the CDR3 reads CASSQSAGGAETQYF.

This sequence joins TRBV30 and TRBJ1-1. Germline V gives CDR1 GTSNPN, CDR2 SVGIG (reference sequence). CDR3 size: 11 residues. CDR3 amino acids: CAWGENTEAFF.

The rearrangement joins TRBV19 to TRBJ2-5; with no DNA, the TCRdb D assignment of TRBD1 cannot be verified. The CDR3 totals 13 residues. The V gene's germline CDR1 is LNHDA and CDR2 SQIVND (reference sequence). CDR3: CAISPRGGETQYF.

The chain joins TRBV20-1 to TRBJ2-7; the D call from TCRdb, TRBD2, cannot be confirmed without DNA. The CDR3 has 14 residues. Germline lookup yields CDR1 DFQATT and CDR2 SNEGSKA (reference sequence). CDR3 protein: CSASYGTASYEQYF.

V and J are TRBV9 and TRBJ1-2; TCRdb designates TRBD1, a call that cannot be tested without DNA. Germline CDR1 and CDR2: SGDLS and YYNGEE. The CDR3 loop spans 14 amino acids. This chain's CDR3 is CASSVPGSGYGYTF.

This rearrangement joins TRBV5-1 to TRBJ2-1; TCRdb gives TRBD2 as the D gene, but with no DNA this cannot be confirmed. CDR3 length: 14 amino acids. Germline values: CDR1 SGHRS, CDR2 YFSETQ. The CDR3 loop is CASSKTSGSPEQFF.

The CDR3 region is CASSLRTSGRYEQYF. This sequence joins TRBV4-2 and TRBJ2-7; TCRdb reports TRBD2, a call that lacks DNA to check it against. CDR3 length equals 15 residues. The germline V gene has CDR1 LGHNA and CDR2 YNFKEQ.

The CDR3: CASSPRQGGINEQFF. The genes are TRBV12-3 or TRBV12-4 and TRBJ2-1; without DNA, the TCRdb call of TRBD1 cannot be checked. The CDR3 loop spans 15 amino acids.

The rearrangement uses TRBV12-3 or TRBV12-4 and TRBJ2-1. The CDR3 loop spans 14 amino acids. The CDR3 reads CASSINPSYNEQFF.

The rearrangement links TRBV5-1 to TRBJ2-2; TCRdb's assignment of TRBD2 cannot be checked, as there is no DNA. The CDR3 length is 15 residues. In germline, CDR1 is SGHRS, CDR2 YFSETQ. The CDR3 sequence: CASSVAGVDTGELFF.

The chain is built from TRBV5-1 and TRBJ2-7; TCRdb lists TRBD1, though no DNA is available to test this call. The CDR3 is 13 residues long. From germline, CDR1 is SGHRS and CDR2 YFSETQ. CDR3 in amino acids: CASPFGGRSEQYF.

CDR3 residues: CASSVGGGANTGELFF. This sequence joins TRBV9 and TRBJ2-2; TCRdb's assignment of TRBD1 cannot be checked, as there is no DNA. The V gene's germline CDR1 is SGDLS and CDR2 YYNGEE. CDR3 length: 16 amino acids.

This chain's CDR3 is CASSYGQQETQYF. The V gene is TRBV6-5, the J gene TRBJ2-5; without DNA, the TCRdb call of TRBD1 cannot be checked. Per germline, CDR1 MNHEY and CDR2 SVGAGI. CDR3 length equals 13 residues.

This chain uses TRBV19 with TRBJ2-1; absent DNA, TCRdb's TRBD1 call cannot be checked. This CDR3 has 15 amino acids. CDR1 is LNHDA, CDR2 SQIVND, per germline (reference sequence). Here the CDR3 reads CASSISQGIPNEQFF.

The CDR3 here is CACRQGNYGYTF. The chain combines TRBV30 with TRBJ1-2; lacking DNA, the TRBD1 call made by TCRdb goes unchecked. The V gene's germline CDR1 is GTSNPN and CDR2 SVGIG (reference sequence). The CDR3 sequence is 12 residues long.

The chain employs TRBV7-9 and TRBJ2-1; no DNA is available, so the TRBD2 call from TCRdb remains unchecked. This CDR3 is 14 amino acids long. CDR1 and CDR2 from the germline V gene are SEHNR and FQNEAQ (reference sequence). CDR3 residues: CASSLGGGLNEQFF. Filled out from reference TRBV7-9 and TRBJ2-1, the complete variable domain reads DTGVSQNPRHKITKRGQNVTFRCDPISEHNRLYWYRQTLGQGPEFLTYFQNEAQLEKSRLLSDRFSAERPKGSFSTLEIQRTEQGDSAMYLCASSLGGGLNEQFFGPGTRLTVL.

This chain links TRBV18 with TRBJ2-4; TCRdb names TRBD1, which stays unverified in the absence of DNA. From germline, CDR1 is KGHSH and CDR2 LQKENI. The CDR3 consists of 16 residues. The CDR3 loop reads CASSPGTGYAKNIQYF.

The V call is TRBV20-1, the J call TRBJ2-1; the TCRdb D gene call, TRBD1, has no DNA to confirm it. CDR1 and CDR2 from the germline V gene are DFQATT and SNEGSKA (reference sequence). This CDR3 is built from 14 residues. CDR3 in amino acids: CSARGGQSYNEQFF.

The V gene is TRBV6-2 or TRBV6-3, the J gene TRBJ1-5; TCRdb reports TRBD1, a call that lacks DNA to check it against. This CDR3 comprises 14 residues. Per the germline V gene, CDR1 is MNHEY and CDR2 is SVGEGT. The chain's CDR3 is CASSWEGGLQPQHF.

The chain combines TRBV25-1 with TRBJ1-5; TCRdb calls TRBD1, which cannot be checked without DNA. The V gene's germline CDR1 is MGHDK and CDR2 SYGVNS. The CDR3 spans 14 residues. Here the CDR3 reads CASSWTGGEQPQHF.